This T cell receptor beta chain was sequenced for a study of blood T cells in healthy people across ages. A second PCR of roughly 7 to 11 cycles used a sample-barcoded 5' primer and a J-beta primer mix. One entry per CDR3 protein, called by TCRdb with MiXCR from the 5' RACE reads. The top ten hold approximately 3.7% of the sample, which has 800,000 or so distinct CDR3 sequences, 25% seen once. Whole-study results and caveats: Whereas aged donors had fewer naive CD4+ cells, long-lived donors had more of them and higher diversity. Observed TCR beta diversity per million T cells went down as age went up. This fall followed a roughly linear course with age.

The CDR3 is 15 amino acids. Germline V gene lookup returns CDR1 SEHNR and CDR2 FQNEAQ (reference sequence). The total RNA that was extracted per sample amounted to at least 5 micrograms. Notes on this clonotype: What it binds is unknown.

This same sample was also taken into another study, of T cells of mothers and their children. That study adds: Three healthy Caucasian mothers and their six children donated.

Sequencing was carried out using blood. The receptor was derived from a boy younger than 18 in good health. V is TRBV7-9 and J is TRBJ2-5; D is possibly TRBD1 (6 bases). The DNA end is a closer match to TRBJ2-7, so the J assignment may be wrong. CDR3 in amino acids: CASSSSGALTYEQYF. The CDR3 nucleotides read TGTGCCAGCAGCTCCTCAGGGGCCCTTACCTACGAGCAGTACTTC.